The clone carrying this T cell receptor beta chain was recorded a few times. Its specificity is unknown. The data were taken from a study of quantifying T cell responses using KT2 cells. In the study overall: TCR alpha and beta constant-region primers primed reverse transcription of RNA.

The sample is PBMC spiked with counted cells of clone KT2. The cDNA 3' end received a ligated oligonucleotide with a UMI. An equimolar mix of RC1.1 and RC1.2 primed the beta chain across TRBC1 and TRBC2. MiXCR, run by TCRdb on the UMI-ligation and nested PCR reads, gives a single entry per CDR3 protein. This sample carries 40,000 to 50,000 distinct CDR3 sequences, 15% to 20% of them seen once, and the ten largest clones take 40% to 55%. Findings and caveats of the study: Detection of KT2 sequences held at the lowest tested level, about one cell per 100,000 PBMC.

The specimen sequenced was PBMCs spiked with cells of the T cell clone KT2. The sequence was obtained from a human donor.

The CDR3 sequence: CASSFLEVVPNEQFF. The CDR3 DNA reads as TGTGCCAGCAGTTTTTTAGAGGTCGTTCCCAATGAGCAGTTCTTC. The chain couples TRBV12-3 or TRBV12-4 to TRBJ2-1; D is undetermined. V was pared by 3 bases and J by 6 bases, with 15 bases between. The CDR3 covers 15 residues.